Shown below are 28 T cell receptor beta chains from a single sample sequenced in a study of T cells expressing NK-cell markers (dated by TCRdb to 2018 to 2020). Library preparation was by 5' RACE. TCRdb names Illumina HiSeq 2000 as the instrument used. With the reads reprocessed by TCRdb, a single entry stands for each CDR3 protein sequence and no DNA is reported. This sample's table contains approximately 440,000 distinct CDR3 sequences. Clones ranked in the top ten supply more than 1.4% of the sample. The sample was blood T cells: a sorted CD56 or NKG2C T cell subset, CD4+ or CD8+ T cells, or bulk PBMC T cells (not recorded which). All receptors come from a woman between 50 and 59 years old in good health. Donor details come from another sample of the same person, matched by shared clones.

This rearrangement joins TRBV9 to TRBJ1-2; TCRdb returns TRBD1, unconfirmable since there is no DNA. The CDR3 contains 13 residues. From germline, CDR1 is SGDLS and CDR2 YYNGEE. CDR3 loop: CASSVTTGGGYTF. The whole variable domain, filled in from reference TRBV9 and TRBJ1-2, reads DSGVTQTPKHLITATGQRVTLRCSPRSGDLSVYWYQQSLDQGLQFLIQYYNGEERAKGNILERFSAQQFPDLHSELNLSSLELGDSALYFCASSVTTGGGYTFGSGTRLTVV.

This chain connects TRBV5-6 to TRBJ2-1; no DNA is available, so the TRBD1 call from TCRdb remains unchecked. The CDR3 length is 14 residues. Germline V gene sequence: CDR1 SGHDT, CDR2 YYEEEE. Here the CDR3 reads CASSWTAGYNEQFF.

The chain carries TRBV29-1 and TRBJ2-1; as DNA is missing, the TRBD2 call by TCRdb cannot be tested. CDR1 is SQVTM and CDR2 is ANQGSEA in the germline V gene. The CDR3 consists of 14 residues. CDR3 sequence reads: CSADTSYEYNEQFF.

V gene TRBV12-3 or TRBV12-4 combines with J gene TRBJ2-1; TCRdb's D call, TRBD1, is unchecked because there is no DNA. The CDR3 length is 15 residues. CDR3 amino acids: CASSLLVGVAEEQFF.

V usage is TRBV29-1 and J usage is TRBJ1-1; TCRdb's D call of TRBD1 is untestable without DNA. Germline V gene lookup returns CDR1 SQVTM and CDR2 ANQGSEA. CDR3 size: 12 residues. The CDR3 here is CSVGQDPREAFF. Variable domain in full (rest from reference TRBV29-1 and TRBJ1-1): SAVISQKPSRDICQRGTSLTIQCQVDSQVTMMFWYRQQPGQSLTLIATANQGSEATYESGFVIDKFPISRPNLTFSTLTVSNMSPEDSSIYLCSVGQDPREAFFGQGTRLTVV.

The CDR3 region is CSVEDLANYGYTF. V is TRBV29-1 and J is TRBJ1-2. The germline V gene encodes CDR1 SQVTM and CDR2 ANQGSEA. The CDR3 runs 13 residues.

The rearrangement links TRBV20-1 to TRBJ2-3; the TCRdb call, TRBD2, lacks DNA for checking. Germline lookup yields CDR1 DFQATT and CDR2 SNEGSKA (reference sequence). The CDR3 is 14 residues long. Here the CDR3 reads CSAGGPQSTDTQYF.

The chain recombines TRBV5-5 with TRBJ1-2; lacking DNA, the TRBD1 call made by TCRdb goes unchecked. The CDR3 has 15 amino acids. Germline loops: CDR1 SGHKS, CDR2 YYEKEE (reference sequence). CDR3: CASSLELGLHYGYTF.

The chain combines TRBV10-2 with TRBJ2-7. The CDR3 covers 11 residues. Germline V lookup: CDR1 WSHSY, CDR2 SAAADI. This CDR3 reads CASSPIYEQYF.

The chain is built from TRBV4-1 and TRBJ1-1; TCRdb proposes TRBD1, but this gene call is untestable without DNA. The V gene's germline CDR1 is MGHRA and CDR2 YSYEKL. This CDR3 is built from 13 residues. This CDR3 is CASSRITGGEAFF.

The chain is built from TRBV11-2 and TRBJ1-6; the TRBD1 assignment by TCRdb is unverifiable without DNA. The germline CDR1 and CDR2 sequences are SGHAT and FQNNGV. This CDR3 is built from 15 residues. CDR3 sequence: CASSLGLQGIGSLHF.

The V call is TRBV6-5, the J call TRBJ2-1; TCRdb's D call of TRBD1 is untestable without DNA. This CDR3 has 15 residues. The germline V gene encodes CDR1 MNHEY and CDR2 SVGAGI. The CDR3 loop is CASSAQGARYNEQFF.

The genes are TRBV19 and TRBJ2-2; checking the TCRdb D call of TRBD1 is not possible without DNA. CDR3 length: 14 amino acids. Germline V gene data show CDR1 as LNHDA and CDR2 as SQIVND (reference sequence). CDR3 amino acids: CASRAGQGTGELFF.

J is TRBJ2-1 and V is TRBV20-1. This CDR3 is built from 15 residues. CDR1 is DFQATT, CDR2 SNEGSKA, per germline (reference sequence). The CDR3: CSARDLGISWNEQFF.

This chain uses TRBV12-5 with TRBJ2-2; TCRdb's D gene call, TRBD2, goes unchecked for lack of DNA. Germline CDR1 LGHNT, CDR2 FRNRAP. CDR3 length equals 16 residues. The CDR3 sequence is CASGGSIARYTGELFF.

The chain combines TRBV29-1 with TRBJ2-7; TCRdb reports TRBD2, a call that lacks DNA to check it against. The CDR3 runs to 16 residues. The germline CDR1 and CDR2 sequences are SQVTM and ANQGSEA. The CDR3 reads CSVEEGLAGPLREQYF.

This sequence joins TRBV5-6 and TRBJ2-3; TCRdb reports TRBD2, a call that lacks DNA to check it against. Per the germline V gene, CDR1 is SGHDT and CDR2 is YYEEEE. This CDR3 contains 15 residues. The chain's CDR3 is CASSLVARSGGTQYF.

This chain links TRBV14 with TRBJ1-2; TCRdb designates TRBD1, a call that cannot be tested without DNA. The CDR3 consists of 17 residues. CDR1 is SGHDN and CDR2 is FVKESK in the germline V gene. This chain's CDR3 is CASSQVGQGLANYGYTF. The entire variable domain, with the rest obtained from reference TRBV14 and TRBJ1-2, is as follows: EAGVTQFPSHSVIEKGQTVTLRCDPISGHDNLYWYRRVMGKEIKFLLHFVKESKQDESGMPNNRFLAERTGGTYSTLKVQPAELEDSGVYFCASSQVGQGLANYGYTFGSGTRLTVV.

This sequence joins TRBV5-1 and TRBJ1-3. Germline V gene sequence: CDR1 SGHRS, CDR2 YFSETQ. CDR3 size: 12 residues. The CDR3 region is CASSLDVGTIYF.

J is TRBJ2-1 and V is TRBV11-2; TCRdb's D gene call, TRBD2, goes unchecked for lack of DNA. The CDR3 spans 16 residues. Germline loops: CDR1 SGHAT, CDR2 FQNNGV. CDR3 protein: CASSQGRPLAYNEQFF. Combining the CDR3 with reference TRBV11-2 and TRBJ2-1 gives the whole variable domain EAGVAQSPRYKIIEKRQSVAFWCNPISGHATLYWYQQILGQGPKLLIQFQNNGVVDDSQLPKDRFSAERLKGVDSTLKIQPAKLEDSAVYLCASSQGRPLAYNEQFFGPGTRLTVL.

This chain connects TRBV9 to TRBJ2-1; TCRdb's D call of TRBD1 is untestable without DNA. The CDR3 is made up of 16 amino acids. CDR1 SGDLS and CDR2 YYNGEE come from the germline V gene. The CDR3 reads CASSTRGTGYGNEQFF. The variable domain in full, completed from reference TRBV9 and TRBJ2-1, reads DSGVTQTPKHLITATGQRVTLRCSPRSGDLSVYWYQQSLDQGLQFLIQYYNGEERAKGNILERFSAQQFPDLHSELNLSSLELGDSALYFCASSTRGTGYGNEQFFGPGTRLTVL.

The V call is TRBV4-1, the J call TRBJ2-1; TCRdb proposes TRBD2, but this gene call is untestable without DNA. From germline, CDR1 is MGHRA and CDR2 YSYEKL. The CDR3 is 15 residues long. The CDR3: CASSQGPRAWNEQFF.

The chain uses TRBV5-1 and TRBJ1-3. Germline V gives CDR1 SGHRS, CDR2 YFSETQ. This CDR3 comprises 15 residues. CDR3 region: CASSSNPTPGNTIYF.

The chain employs TRBV5-1 and TRBJ2-3. Per the germline V gene, CDR1 is SGHRS and CDR2 is YFSETQ. This CDR3 region has 13 residues. The CDR3 loop is CASGGYRSDTQYF.

This CDR3 is CASSLVAGGNNEQFF. The chain links TRBV7-8 to TRBJ2-1; TCRdb picks TRBD2, but there is no DNA to check that call. This CDR3 contains 15 residues. Per germline, CDR1 SGHVS and CDR2 FQNEAQ.

The V and J genes are TRBV20-1 and TRBJ2-1; without DNA, the TCRdb call of TRBD2 cannot be checked. Germline V gene lookup returns CDR1 DFQATT and CDR2 SNEGSKA (reference sequence). The CDR3 length is 15 residues. CDR3 sequence reads: CSAQIREASGRGQFF.

The CDR3 is CASRPTPGGPDTQYF. The V call is TRBV28, the J call TRBJ2-3; TCRdb returns TRBD2, unconfirmable since there is no DNA. This CDR3 is built from 15 residues. Germline CDR1 MDHEN, CDR2 SYDVKM.

This chain connects TRBV5-1 to TRBJ2-1; absent DNA, TCRdb's TRBD2 call cannot be checked. Per the germline V gene, CDR1 is SGHRS and CDR2 is YFSETQ. The CDR3 is made up of 15 amino acids. Here the CDR3 reads CASSWSGSNRNEQFF.